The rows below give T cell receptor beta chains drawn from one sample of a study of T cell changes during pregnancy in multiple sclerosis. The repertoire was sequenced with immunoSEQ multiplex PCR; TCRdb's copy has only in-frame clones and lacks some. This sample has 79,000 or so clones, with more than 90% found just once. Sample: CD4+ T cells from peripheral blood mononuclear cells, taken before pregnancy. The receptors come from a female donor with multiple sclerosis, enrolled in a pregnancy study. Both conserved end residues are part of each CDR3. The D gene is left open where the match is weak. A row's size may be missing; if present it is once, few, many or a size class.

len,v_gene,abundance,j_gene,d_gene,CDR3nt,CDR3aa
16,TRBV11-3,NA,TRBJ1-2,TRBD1,TGTGCCAGCAGTCCCATTCGACAGGGGGCCCACTATGGCTACACCTTC,CASSPIRQGAHYGYTF
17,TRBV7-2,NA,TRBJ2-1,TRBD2,TGTGCCAGCAGCTTAGCTGGGGGACTAGCGGCCTACAATGAGCAGTTCTTC,CASSLAGGLAAYNEQFF
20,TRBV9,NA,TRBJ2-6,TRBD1,TGTGCCAGCAGCCTCCCCCGTGGGGGGACAGGCAGCTCTGGGGCCAACGTCCTGACTTTC,CASSLPRGGTGSSGANVLTF
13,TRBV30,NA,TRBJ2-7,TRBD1,TGTGCCGAACGGGACAGGGGGCGCGACGAGCAGTACTTC,CAERDRGRDEQYF
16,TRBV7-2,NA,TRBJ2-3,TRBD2,TGTGCCAGCAGCTTACGGAGCGGGAGGAGGGTGGATACGCAGTATTTT,CASSLRSGRRVDTQYF
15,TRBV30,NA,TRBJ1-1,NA,TGTGCCTGGAGTTTCATTGGGACAACGAACACTGAAGCTTTCTTT,CAWSFIGTTNTEAFF
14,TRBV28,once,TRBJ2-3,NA,TGTGCCAGTGAGGCGGGGCTCGGTCTTTATACGCAGTATTTT,CASEAGLGLYTQYF
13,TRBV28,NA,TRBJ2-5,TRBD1,TGTGCCAGCTCGTCGGACAGGGGCGAGACCCAGTACTTC,CASSSDRGETQYF
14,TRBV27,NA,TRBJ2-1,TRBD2,TGTGCCAGCAGTGTCGGGACTAGCTACAATGAGCAGTTCTTC,CASSVGTSYNEQFF
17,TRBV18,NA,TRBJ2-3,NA,TGTGCCAGCTCACCACGAGGTGGCCCGACTAGCACAGATACGCAGTATTTT,CASSPRGGPTSTDTQYF
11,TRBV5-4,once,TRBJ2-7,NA,TGTGCCAGCAGCATTAGCGGCGAGCAGTACTTC,CASSISGEQYF
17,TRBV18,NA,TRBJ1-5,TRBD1,TGTGCCAGCTCACTCTTTAGACAGGGCTCTAGCAATCAGCCCCAGCATTTT,CASSLFRQGSSNQPQHF
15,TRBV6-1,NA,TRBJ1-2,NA,TGTGCCAGCAGTGAAGCGCAGGGGCTGGTCTATGGCTACACCTTC,CASSEAQGLVYGYTF
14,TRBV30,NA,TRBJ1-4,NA,TGTGCCTGGAAAGGAGCAGGGAGGGATGAAAAACTGTTTTTT,CAWKGAGRDEKLFF
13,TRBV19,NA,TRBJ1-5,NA,TGTGCCAGTAGCGACAGTGGCAATCAGCCCCAGCATTTT,CASSDSGNQPQHF
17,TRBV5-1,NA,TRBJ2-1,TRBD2,TGCGCCAGCAGCTGGGGACTAGCGGGTTCGTTATACAATGAGCAGTTCTTC,CASSWGLAGSLYNEQFF
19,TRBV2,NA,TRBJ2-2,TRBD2,TGTGCCAGCAGTGGTCCCGGGACTAGCGGGGGGCCCTTCACCGGGGAGCTGTTTTTT,CASSGPGTSGGPFTGELFF